This entry lists 2 T cell receptor beta chains sequenced from one sample in a study of T cell responses to AZD1222 COVID-19 vaccine. Only in-frame clones appear in the TCRdb table, and some are missing; sequencing was by immunoSEQ multiplex PCR. Here the sample spans some 170,000 clones, about 89% being singletons. This specimen consisted of peripheral blood, obtained 28 days after the second AZD1222 dose. The receptors stem from an adult who received the AZD1222 COVID-19 vaccine.

The rearrangement uses TRBV2 and TRBJ2-1; the D gene is possibly TRBD2 (6 bases). Germline CDR1 SNHLY, CDR2 FYNNEI. V lost 2 bases to trimming and J lost 4 bases, with 15 bases between them. The CDR3 sequence is 16 residues long. The CDR3 here is CASSESRPGVYNEQFF. The CDR3 coding sequence is TGTGCCAGCAGTGAAAGCCGTCCGGGAGTTTACAATGAGCAGTTCTTC.

V usage is TRBV12-5 and J usage is TRBJ2-5; 11 positions agree with TRBD1. The CDR3 has 14 residues. V was pared by 6 bases and J by 5 bases, with 5 bases of the junction left unmatched. Germline V lookup: CDR1 LGHNT, CDR2 FRNRAP. CDR3 residues: CASGWTGGYETQYF. CDR3 coding DNA: TGTGCTAGTGGATGGACAGGGGGCTATGAGACCCAGTACTTC.